Shown below are 4 T cell receptor beta chains from a single sample sequenced in a study of T cells after yellow fever vaccination. TCRdb recomputed calls from the 5' RACE reads with MiXCR, one row per CDR3 protein. The profile shows about 69,000 distinct CDR3 sequences, about 6% of them singletons. The sequencing here drew on CD4+ T cells sorted from PBMCs, taken approximately 15 days after the first yellow fever vaccination. The receptors derive from a man younger than 30 who received the YFV17D yellow fever vaccine.

This clonotype has a count of ten or more. The gene calls are TRBV12-3 or TRBV12-4 and TRBJ2-1, with TRBD1 matching over 11 bases. This CDR3 region has 14 residues. Germline trimming cut 3 bases from V and 7 bases from J; bases unmatched to any gene: 2. This CDR3 is CASSLDRGRNEQFF. The CDR3 bases are TGTGCCAGCAGTTTGGACAGGGGGCGGAATGAGCAGTTCTTC.

This clonotype was found many times. The chain couples TRBV18 to TRBJ1-2; D gene ambiguous. The CDR3 is 14 residues long. Germline lookup yields CDR1 KGHSH and CDR2 LQKENI. With 2 bases removed from V and 1 base from J, the gap between germline ends came to 8 bases. The CDR3 protein is CASSPRNRNYGYTF. Here the CDR3 DNA reads TGTGCCAGCTCACCAAGAAACCGTAACTATGGCTACACCTTC.

This clonotype was counted ten times or more. The rearrangement uses TRBV9 and TRBJ2-3; TRBD2 is a possible D gene (7 bases). V lost 4 bases and J 6 bases, leaving 21 bases between the germline ends. CDR3 length: 16 amino acids. Per germline, CDR1 SGDLS and CDR2 YYNGEE. CDR3: CASSPGAGAWGDTQYF. The CDR3 DNA follows: TGTGCCAGCAGCCCCGGGGCGGGGGCGTGGGGGGATACGCAGTATTTT.

There are many counts of this clonotype. The chain combines TRBV4-3 with TRBJ2-5; 9 bases are a match to TRBD1. Germline loops: CDR1 LGHNA, CDR2 YSLEER. This CDR3 contains 15 residues. V lost 3 bases, J lost 3 bases, and 5 bases stayed unmatched. CDR3 sequence reads: CASSQGDRDEETQYF. CDR3 DNA sequence: TGCGCCAGCAGCCAGGGGGACAGGGACGAAGAGACCCAGTACTTC.